The 16 T cell receptor beta chains given below trace back to one sample, sequenced in a study of blood T cell repertoires in COVID-19. Profiled with immunoSEQ multiplex PCR; TCRdb holds only in-frame clones, not every one. The sample includes some 70,000 clones, 80% to 90% of them seen just once. The sample taken for sequencing was peripheral blood. Source of these receptors: a woman of 80 years or more with active COVID-19.

V and J are TRBV29-1 and TRBJ2-5, with D possibly matching TRBD1 (5 bases). The V and J ends lost 5 bases and 0 bases respectively, with 16 bases between them. CDR1 is SQVTM, CDR2 ANQGSEA, per germline. This CDR3 has 15 amino acids. The CDR3 DNA reads TGCAGCGTTCTCCTCCAGGGCACCTACCAAGAGACCCAGTACTTC. Protein sequence: CSVLLQGTYQETQYF.

The chain employs TRBV5-4 and TRBJ1-3, with a possible D match to TRBD1 (6 bases). Germline V CDR1 and CDR2: SGHNT, YYREEE (reference sequence). Trimming left V 5 bases short and J 4 bases short, with 13 bases between. The CDR3 is made up of 14 amino acids. The CDR3 reads CASRPGTTGNTIYF. The CDR3 DNA sequence: TGTGCCAGCAGGCCTGGGACAACAGGAAACACCATATATTTT.

This chain connects TRBV11-2 to TRBJ2-1; 13 bases match TRBD2. V lost 3 bases, J lost 8 bases, and 1 base stayed unmatched. The germline V gene has CDR1 SGHAT and CDR2 FQNNGV. The CDR3 has 14 amino acids. CDR3 coding DNA: TGTGCCAGCAGCTTCGGACTAGCGGGAGATGAGCAGTTCTTC. It encodes CASSFGLAGDEQFF.

This chain connects TRBV18 to TRBJ1-1; no definite D call. Germline CDR1 reads KGHSH; CDR2 reads LQKENI. V gave up 1 base and J gave up 1 base, with 10 bases separating them. This CDR3 contains 15 residues. The CDR3 nucleotides read TGTGCCAGCTCACCACTGATTCGACAGAACACTGAAGCTTTCTTT. Its protein is CASSPLIRQNTEAFF.

The chain has TRBV5-1 and TRBJ2-3; D remains ambiguous. The CDR3 length is 12 residues. V was clipped by 0 bases and J by 5 bases, with 4 bases between them. Per the germline V gene, CDR1 is SGHRS and CDR2 is YFSETQ. The CDR3 protein is CASSLGQDTQYF. The CDR3 region has the DNA TGCGCCAGCAGCTTGGGACAAGATACGCAGTATTTT.

The chain carries TRBV15 and TRBJ1-2; D perhaps matches TRBD1 (6 bases). The length of the CDR3 is 16 residues. V lost 5 bases to trimming and J lost 4 bases, with 20 bases between them. Germline lookup yields CDR1 LNHNV and CDR2 YYDKDF (reference sequence). The DNA for the CDR3 is TGTGCCACCAGCGGATACAGGGTTAAAGTACCCTATGGCTACACCTTC. The encoded protein is CATSGYRVKVPYGYTF.

This clone came up once. The rearrangement joins TRBV10-3 to TRBJ2-5, with D possibly being TRBD2 (5 bases). Germline-derived CDR1 and CDR2 are ENHRY and SYGVKD. This CDR3 spans 15 amino acids. Trimming cost V 4 bases and J 5 bases, with 17 bases left between them. CDR3 sequence: CAISVVGAGQETQYF. The CDR3 DNA sequence: TGTGCCATCAGTGTGGTGGGAGCTGGTCAGGAGACCCAGTACTTC.

V and J are TRBV18 and TRBJ2-5; D is undetermined. Germline V lookup: CDR1 KGHSH, CDR2 LQKENI. Trimming pared 1 base from V and 4 bases from J, leaving 13 bases between. The CDR3 totals 15 residues. CDR3 sequence reads: CASSPRSLNSETQYF. The CDR3 coding sequence is TGTGCCAGCTCACCACGGTCACTCAATTCAGAGACCCAGTACTTC.

The chain carries TRBV27 and TRBJ1-5; D remains ambiguous. The CDR3 consists of 15 residues. V was shortened by 3 bases and J by 3 bases, with 12 bases between the two germline ends. The germline CDR1 and CDR2 sequences are MNHEY and SMNVEV (reference sequence). The CDR3 nucleotides read TGTGCCAGCAGTTTTGGCGGGCAATCCAATCAGCCCCAGCATTTT. It is translated as CASSFGGQSNQPQHF.

The gene calls are TRBV5-4 and TRBJ2-7, with 9 bases identical to TRBD2. Germline V CDR1 and CDR2: SGHNT, YYREEE (reference sequence). CDR3 length: 15 residues. With V trimmed by 1 base and J by 4 bases, 6 bases remained unmatched. CDR3: CASSLSVAGEYEQYF. The CDR3 nucleotides read TGTGCCAGCAGCTTGTCAGTAGCGGGAGAATACGAGCAGTACTTC.

V and J are TRBV5-6 and TRBJ2-1; no clear D gene. The germline CDR1 and CDR2 sequences are SGHDT and YYEEEE. The CDR3 contains 16 residues. Trimming removed 4 bases at V and 0 bases at J, with 14 bases between. The DNA of the CDR3 is TGTGCCAGCAGCGCTCTCTACGCGGACTCCTACAATGAGCAGTTCTTC. It specifies CASSALYADSYNEQFF. Based on the CDR3 plus reference TRBV5-6 and TRBJ2-1, the full variable domain is DAGVTQSPTHLIKTRGQQVTLRCSPKSGHDTVSWYQQALGQGPQFIFQYYEEEERQRGNFPDRFSGHQFPNYSSELNVNALLLGDSALYLCASSALYADSYNEQFFGPGTRLTVL.

This clone was observed a few times. J is TRBJ2-7 and V is TRBV5-5, with 8 bases lining up with TRBD1. The germline V gene has CDR1 SGHKS and CDR2 YYEKEE (reference sequence). V lost 3 bases to trimming and J lost 6 bases; unmatched junction nucleotides: 5. The CDR3 length is 13 residues. The DNA of the CDR3 is TGTGCCAGCAGCTCACGGACAGGGAGCGAGCAGTACTTC. Translated, it gives CASSSRTGSEQYF.

CDR3 loop: CASSLDSYNEQFF. DNA for the CDR3: TGCGCCAGCAGCTTGGATAGTTACAATGAGCAGTTCTTC. The V and J genes are TRBV5-1 and TRBJ2-1; unclear D gene. The CDR3 has 13 residues. Germline CDR1 reads SGHRS; CDR2 reads YFSETQ. The V and J ends lost 0 bases and 4 bases respectively, with 5 bases between them. The full variable domain, completed using reference TRBV5-1 and TRBJ2-1, is KAGVTQTPRYLIKTRGQQVTLSCSPISGHRSVSWYQQTPGQGLQFLFEYFSETQRNKGNFPGRFSGRQFSNSRSEMNVSTLELGDSALYLCASSLDSYNEQFFGPGTRLTVL.

The chain is built from TRBV5-6 and TRBJ2-7; D not resolved. V gave up 2 bases and J gave up 3 bases, with 9 bases separating them. Germline V gene lookup returns CDR1 SGHDT and CDR2 YYEEEE. The CDR3 sequence is 13 residues long. The CDR3 loop is CASSFGRIYEQYF. CDR3 coding DNA: TGTGCCAGCAGCTTTGGCAGAATCTACGAGCAGTACTTC.

The rearrangement uses TRBV7-2 and TRBJ2-3; D not certain. The V and J ends lost 1 base and 0 bases respectively, with 8 bases between them. The CDR3 loop spans 15 amino acids. Germline V gene sequence: CDR1 SGHTA, CDR2 FQGNSA. The CDR3 DNA sequence: TGTGCCAGCAGCTTAGTTCGGTATAGCACAGATACGCAGTATTTT. It specifies CASSLVRYSTDTQYF.

The chain is built from TRBV29-1 and TRBJ1-5; 7 bases align to TRBD1. J gave up 3 bases and V 7 bases, and 9 bases lay outside the gene matches. This CDR3 contains 14 residues. Per germline, CDR1 SQVTM and CDR2 ANQGSEA. This chain's CDR3 is CSAQKGGLNQPQHF. Written as DNA, the CDR3 is TGCAGCGCCCAGAAAGGGGGCCTCAATCAGCCCCAGCATTTT.